The 7 T cell receptor beta chains given below trace back to one sample, sequenced in a study of breast tumors, draining lymph nodes, adjacent tissues. Axillary draining lymph nodes of breast cancer patients supplied the node samples. TCRdb re-called the multiplex PCR reads with MiXCR, one entry per CDR3 protein. The sample holds about 130,000 distinct CDR3 sequences; 15% to 20% are singletons and the top ten take over 3%. Material for sequencing was axillary lymph node tissue. All receptors derive from a female donor with breast cancer. Some clones in this sample may be carry-over from other donors' samples.

This clonotype was counted only a few times. The V gene is TRBV9, the J gene TRBJ2-2, with 7 bases that match TRBD2. V was clipped by 4 bases and J by 4 bases; unmatched bases: 10. CDR1 is SGDLS and CDR2 is YYNGEE in the germline V gene. There are 16 residues in the CDR3. CDR3 in amino acids: CASSSSGGVGTGELFF. The CDR3 nucleotides are TGTGCCAGCAGCTCCTCGGGAGGCGTAGGCACCGGGGAGCTGTTTTTT.

Remarks on this clonotype: Given a much more abundant clone one base away, this may be a read error. The chain uses TRBV20-1 and TRBJ2-3, with 9 bases identical to TRBD2. Germline assignment: CDR1 DFQATT and CDR2 SNEGSKA (reference sequence). The CDR3 is made up of 17 amino acids. CDR3 region: CSAGDRGLAPNPDTQYF. DNA for the CDR3: TGCAGTGCTGGAGATCGGGGACTAGCCCCAAATCCTGATACGCAGTATTTT.

This clonotype was counted a few times. V gene TRBV3-1 combines with J gene TRBJ2-3, with D perhaps TRBD2 (6 bases). The V and J ends lost 4 bases and 4 bases respectively, with 9 bases between them. The CDR3 is made up of 13 amino acids. Germline-derived CDR1 and CDR2 are LGHDT and YNNKEL (reference sequence). The CDR3 DNA is TGTGCCAGCAGCCCAGGAGGGGCAGATACGCAGTATTTT. This translates into CASSPGGADTQYF.

In this sample, this clonotype turned up a few times. The chain joins TRBV19 to TRBJ2-2; 12 bases are shared with TRBD2. CDR3 length equals 19 residues. Germline values: CDR1 LNHDA, CDR2 SQIVND (reference sequence). With V trimmed by 2 bases and J by 7 bases, 14 bases remained unmatched. The CDR3 coding sequence is TGTGCCAGTAGTATAAACGTACGTCTAGCGGGAGGGCCCGGCGGGGAGCTGTTTTTT. Translation gives CASSINVRLAGGPGGELFF.

This clonotype has more than one count but fewer than ten. The chain is built from TRBV19 and TRBJ2-5; D not resolved. The V and J ends lost 1 base and 1 base respectively, with 4 bases between them. CDR1 is LNHDA, CDR2 SQIVND, per germline (reference sequence). The CDR3 length is 13 residues. The CDR3 loop is CASSIGSQETQYF. The CDR3 DNA follows: TGTGCCAGTAGTATAGGCAGCCAAGAGACCCAGTACTTC.

This clonotype was detected ten times or more. The V gene is TRBV3-1, the J gene TRBJ2-5; unclear D gene. The CDR3 extends over 16 amino acids. Germline loops: CDR1 LGHDT, CDR2 YNNKEL (reference sequence). V dropped 3 bases and J dropped 3 bases, with 17 bases sitting between them. The CDR3 spells CASSHAPLRIEETQYF. CDR3 coding DNA: TGTGCCAGCAGCCATGCCCCGTTGCGGATAGAAGAGACCCAGTACTTC.

As regards this clonotype: Given a much more abundant clone one base away, this may be a read error. The chain couples TRBV20-1 to TRBJ2-7, with D maybe TRBD1 (6 bases). The V gene's germline CDR1 is DFQATT and CDR2 SNEGSKA (reference sequence). This CDR3 comprises 9 residues. The CDR3 is CNPLGQGTF. CDR3 DNA: TGCAATCCCCTCGGCCAGGGGACCTTC.